The source of this T cell receptor beta chain is a study of CD8+CD57+ T cells in acquired aplastic anemia (dated by TCRdb to the late 2010s). For the wider study: On average, sorted CD4+ and CD8+ cells yielded about 3 ug of extracted DNA, with a range of about 0.19 to 30 ug. CD8+CD57+ expansion was defined as frequency above the mean frequency observed in healthy subjects. The paper as a whole reports these results and caveats: Although roughly 29 CD8+ CDR3 sequences were shared by patients and controls, these sequences appeared highly expressed in patients and within the immunodominant clones of patients. CD8+ Simpson's diversity did not differ significantly between patients and healthy controls (P=0.060).

V has 9 bases trimmed and J has 5 bases trimmed; junction bases matching no gene number 3. CDR1 and CDR2 were assigned from the germline V gene as KGHDR and SFDVKD. Counted from cysteine to phenylalanine, this CDR3 has 12 amino acids. This entry keeps only the CDR3 DNA: 36 bases, framed from base 1. Patients chosen for sequencing had shown expansion of CD8+CD57+ cells by flow cytometry. All patients had severe acquired aplastic anemia diagnosed by International Study of Aplastic Anemia and Agranulocytosis and Camitta criteria. No therapy had been received by the patients at the time of blood sampling. In the study, sorted CD4+ and CD8+ blood T cells from patients with severe aplastic anemia and from healthy subjects underwent deep sequencing of TCR repertoires. In the USA, patient enrollment took place under clinicaltrials.gov protocols 00001620, 01623167, 00001397, 00071045, 00081523 and 00961064. Ficoll-Paque density gradient centrifugation was used to isolate peripheral blood mononuclear cells. Before DNA was extracted, CD4+ and CD8+ T cells were sorted using either FACS or magnetic beads.

Genomic DNA served as template for TCR beta VDJ combination and CDR3 sequence profiling. An Illumina HiSeq 2000 was the platform used for TCR repertoire sequencing. The source study handled its data this way. Repertoires were assessed using TRBV/TRBJ rearrangement plots, CDR3 size and DJ length profiles, and Simpson's diversity index. The most abundant DNA sequence in the deep sequencing data was defined as the immunodominant clone. CDR3 amino acid sequences were checked for sharing across subjects and were also compared against the VDJdb database and published repertoires. TCRdb redid the processing of the public reads, applying fastp at Q25 and MiXCR, and retained in-frame beta chains. CDR3 protein sequences are deduplicated, and each keeps its most common genes and DNA. TCRdb's processing, not the authors' own work, is the source of the V and J calls. Here the sample has 90,000 to 150,000 distinct CDR3 sequences; about 50% occur a single time. The ten most abundant clones make up 25% to 30% of the sample.

Regarding this clonotype: The specificity of this receptor is unknown. No base quality information exists; no much larger clone differs at one position.

This clonotype was sampled from a human donor with aplastic anemia. Sequenced sample: sorted CD4+, CD8+, or CD8+CD57+ T cells (not recorded which) from PBMCs. The chain is encoded by TRBV24-1 joined to TRBJ2-1; 7 nucleotides in the junction match TRBD2. The DNA sequence is TGTGCCACCCGGGGAGGGGACAATGAGCAGTTCTTC. This encodes CATRGGDNEQFF.